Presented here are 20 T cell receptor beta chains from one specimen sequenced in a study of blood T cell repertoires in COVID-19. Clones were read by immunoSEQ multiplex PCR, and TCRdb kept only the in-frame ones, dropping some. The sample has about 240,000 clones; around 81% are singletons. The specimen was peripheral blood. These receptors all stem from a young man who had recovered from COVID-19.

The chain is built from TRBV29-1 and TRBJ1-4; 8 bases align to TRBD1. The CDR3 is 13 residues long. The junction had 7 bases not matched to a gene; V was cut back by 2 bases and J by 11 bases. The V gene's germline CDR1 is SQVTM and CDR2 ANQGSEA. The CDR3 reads CSVESGNRGKLFF. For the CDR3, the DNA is TGCAGCGTTGAATCCGGGAACAGGGGGAAACTGTTTTTT.

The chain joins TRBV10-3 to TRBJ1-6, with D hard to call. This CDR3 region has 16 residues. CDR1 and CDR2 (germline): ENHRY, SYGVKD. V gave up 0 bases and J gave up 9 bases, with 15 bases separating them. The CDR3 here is CAISESMRGKGSPLHF. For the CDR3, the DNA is TGTGCCATCAGTGAGTCGATGAGAGGGAAGGGTTCACCCCTCCACTTT.

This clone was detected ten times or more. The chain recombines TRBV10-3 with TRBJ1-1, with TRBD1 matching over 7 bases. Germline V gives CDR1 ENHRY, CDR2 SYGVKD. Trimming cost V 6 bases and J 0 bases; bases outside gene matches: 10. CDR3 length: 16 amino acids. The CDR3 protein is CAISGSGGGMNTEAFF. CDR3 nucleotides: TGTGCCATCAGCGGCTCCGGAGGGGGCATGAACACTGAAGCTTTCTTT.

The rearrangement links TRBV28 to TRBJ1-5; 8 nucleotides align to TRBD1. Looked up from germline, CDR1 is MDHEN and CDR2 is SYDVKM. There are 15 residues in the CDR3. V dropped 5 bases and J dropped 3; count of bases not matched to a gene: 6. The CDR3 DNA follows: TGTGCCAGCAGTACAAGGACAGGGTTCAATCAGCCCCAGCATTTT. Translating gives CASSTRTGFNQPQHF.

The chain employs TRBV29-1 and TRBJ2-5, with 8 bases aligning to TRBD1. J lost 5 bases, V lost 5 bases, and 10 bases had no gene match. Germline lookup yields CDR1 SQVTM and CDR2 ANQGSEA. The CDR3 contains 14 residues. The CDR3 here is CSVSRQGLSETQYF. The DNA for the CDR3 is TGCAGCGTTTCCAGACAGGGGTTGTCGGAGACCCAGTACTTC.

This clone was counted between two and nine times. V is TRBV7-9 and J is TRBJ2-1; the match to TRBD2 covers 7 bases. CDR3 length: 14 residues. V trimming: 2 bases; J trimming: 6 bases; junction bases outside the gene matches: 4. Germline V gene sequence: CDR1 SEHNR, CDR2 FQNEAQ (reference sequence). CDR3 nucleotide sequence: TGTGCCAGCAGCTTACGGGAGGTGGGCAATGAGCAGTTCTTC. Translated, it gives CASSLREVGNEQFF.

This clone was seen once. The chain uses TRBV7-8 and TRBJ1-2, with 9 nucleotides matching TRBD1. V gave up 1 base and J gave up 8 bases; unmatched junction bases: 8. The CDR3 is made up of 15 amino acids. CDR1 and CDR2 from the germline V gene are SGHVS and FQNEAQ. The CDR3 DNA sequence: TGTGCCAGCAGCTTAGTCGACAGGGGGAATTTGGGCTACACCTTC. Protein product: CASSLVDRGNLGYTF.

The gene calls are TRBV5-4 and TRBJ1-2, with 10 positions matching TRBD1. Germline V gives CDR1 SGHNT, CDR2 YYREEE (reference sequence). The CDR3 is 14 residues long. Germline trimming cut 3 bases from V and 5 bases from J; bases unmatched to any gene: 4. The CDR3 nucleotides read TGTGCCAGCAGCTATCCGGGACAGGGGTATGGCTACACCTTC. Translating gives CASSYPGQGYGYTF.

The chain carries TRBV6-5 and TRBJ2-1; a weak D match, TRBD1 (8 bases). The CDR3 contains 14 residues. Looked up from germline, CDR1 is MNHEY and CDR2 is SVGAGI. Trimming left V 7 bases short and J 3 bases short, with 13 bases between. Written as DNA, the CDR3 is TGTGCCAGCAAGCGGGACAGGAACTACAATGAGCAGTTCTTC. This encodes CASKRDRNYNEQFF.

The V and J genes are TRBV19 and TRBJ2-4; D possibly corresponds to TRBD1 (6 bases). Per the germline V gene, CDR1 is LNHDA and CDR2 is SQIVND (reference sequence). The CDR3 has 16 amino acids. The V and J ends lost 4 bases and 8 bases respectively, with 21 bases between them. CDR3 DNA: TGTGCCAGTAGTAACACCGGACAGCCCCCCAGGGACATTCAGTACTTC. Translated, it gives CASSNTGQPPRDIQYF.

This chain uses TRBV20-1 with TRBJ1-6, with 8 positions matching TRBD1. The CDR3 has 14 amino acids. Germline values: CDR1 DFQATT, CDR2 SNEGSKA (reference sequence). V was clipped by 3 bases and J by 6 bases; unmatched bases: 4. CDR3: CSASVGQANSPLHF. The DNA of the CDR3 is TGCAGTGCTAGTGTGGGACAGGCTAATTCACCCCTCCACTTT.

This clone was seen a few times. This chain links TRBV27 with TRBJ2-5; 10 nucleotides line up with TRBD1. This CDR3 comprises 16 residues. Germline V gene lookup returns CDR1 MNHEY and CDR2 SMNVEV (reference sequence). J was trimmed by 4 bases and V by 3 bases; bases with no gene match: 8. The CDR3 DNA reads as TGTGCCAGCAGTTTCACGGGACAGGGGTTATTAGAGACCCAGTACTTC. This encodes CASSFTGQGLLETQYF.

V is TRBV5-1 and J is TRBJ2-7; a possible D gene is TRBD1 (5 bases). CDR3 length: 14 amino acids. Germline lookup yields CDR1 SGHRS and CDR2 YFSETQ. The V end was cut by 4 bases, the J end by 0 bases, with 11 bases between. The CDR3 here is CASSRVGASYEQYF. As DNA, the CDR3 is TGCGCCAGCAGCCGTGTAGGGGCCTCCTACGAGCAGTACTTC.

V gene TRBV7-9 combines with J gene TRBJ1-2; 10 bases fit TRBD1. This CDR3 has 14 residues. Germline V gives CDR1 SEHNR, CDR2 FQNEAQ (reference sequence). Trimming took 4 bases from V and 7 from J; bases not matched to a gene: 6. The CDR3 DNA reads TGTGCCAGCAGCTCCGGGACAGGGGCAAGTGGCTACACCTTC. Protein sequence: CASSSGTGASGYTF.

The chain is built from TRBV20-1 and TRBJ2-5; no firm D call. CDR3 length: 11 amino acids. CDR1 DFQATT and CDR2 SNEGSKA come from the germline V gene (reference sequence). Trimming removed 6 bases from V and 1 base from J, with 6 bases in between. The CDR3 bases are TGCAGTGCCCCTTTCCAAGAGACCCAGTACTTC. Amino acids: CSAPFQETQYF.

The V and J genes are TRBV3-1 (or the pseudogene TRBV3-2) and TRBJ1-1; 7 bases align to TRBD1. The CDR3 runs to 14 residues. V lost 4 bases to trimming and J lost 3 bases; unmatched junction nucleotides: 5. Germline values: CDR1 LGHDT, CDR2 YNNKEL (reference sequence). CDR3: CASSPTGVDTEAFF. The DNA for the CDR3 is TGTGCCAGCAGCCCTACAGGGGTGGACACTGAAGCTTTCTTT.

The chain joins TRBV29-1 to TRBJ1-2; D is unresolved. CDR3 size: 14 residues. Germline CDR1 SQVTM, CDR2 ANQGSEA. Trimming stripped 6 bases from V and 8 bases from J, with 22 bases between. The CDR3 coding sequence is TGCAGCGTATCCACCCGAGCGGGCGTGCGGGGCTACACCTTC. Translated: CSVSTRAGVRGYTF.

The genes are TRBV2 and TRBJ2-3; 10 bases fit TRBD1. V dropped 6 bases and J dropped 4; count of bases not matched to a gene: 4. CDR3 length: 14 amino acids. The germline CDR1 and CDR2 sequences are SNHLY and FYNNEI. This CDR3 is CASRPGQGPDTQYF. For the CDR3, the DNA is TGTGCCAGCAGACCGGGACAGGGGCCAGATACGCAGTATTTT.

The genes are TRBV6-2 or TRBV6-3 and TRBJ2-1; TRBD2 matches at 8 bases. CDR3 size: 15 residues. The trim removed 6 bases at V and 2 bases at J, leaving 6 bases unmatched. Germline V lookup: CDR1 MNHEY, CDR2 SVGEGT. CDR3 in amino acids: CASSKAGVPYNEQFF. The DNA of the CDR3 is TGTGCCAGCAGCAAAGCGGGGGTCCCCTACAATGAGCAGTTCTTC.

The CDR3: CASSEVGRVNNEQFF. CDR3 bases: TGTGCCAGCAGTGAAGTTGGGAGGGTGAACAATGAGCAGTTCTTC. V gene TRBV2 combines with J gene TRBJ2-1; 7 nucleotides agree with TRBD2. From germline, CDR1 is SNHLY and CDR2 FYNNEI. V lost 1 base, J lost 5 bases, and 5 bases stayed unmatched. This CDR3 contains 15 residues.